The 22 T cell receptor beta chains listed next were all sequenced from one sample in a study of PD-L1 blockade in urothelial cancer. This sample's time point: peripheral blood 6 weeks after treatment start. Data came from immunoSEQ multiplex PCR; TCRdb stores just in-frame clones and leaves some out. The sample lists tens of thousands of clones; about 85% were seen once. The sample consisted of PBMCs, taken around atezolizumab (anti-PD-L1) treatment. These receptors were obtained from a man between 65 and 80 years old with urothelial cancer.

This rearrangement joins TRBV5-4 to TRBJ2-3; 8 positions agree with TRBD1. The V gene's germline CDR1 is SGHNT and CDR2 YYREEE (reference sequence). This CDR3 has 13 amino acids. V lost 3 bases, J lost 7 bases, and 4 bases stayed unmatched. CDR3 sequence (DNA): TGTGCCAGCAGCTCGACAGGGGTGAATACGCAGTATTTT. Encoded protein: CASSSTGVNTQYF. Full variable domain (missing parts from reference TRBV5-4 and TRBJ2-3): ETGVTQSPTHLIKTRGQQVTLRCSSQSGHNTVSWYQQALGQGPQFIFQYYREEENGRGNFPPRFSGLQFPNYSSELNVNALELDDSALYLCASSSTGVNTQYFGPGTRLTVL.

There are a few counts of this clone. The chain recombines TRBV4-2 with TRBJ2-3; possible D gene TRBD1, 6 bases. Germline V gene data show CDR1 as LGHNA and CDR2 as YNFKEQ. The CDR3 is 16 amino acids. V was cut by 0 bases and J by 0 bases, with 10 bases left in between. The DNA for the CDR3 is TGTGCCAGCAGCCAAGACGGGACAACTAGCACAGATACGCAGTATTTT. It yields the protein CASSQDGTTSTDTQYF.

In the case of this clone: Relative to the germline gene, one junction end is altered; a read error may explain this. This CDR3 reads CASSIGGTTGPNYGYTF. The CDR3 DNA reads TGTGCCAGTAGCATAGGGGGGACAACCGGCCCTAACTATGGCTACACCTTC. The chain carries TRBV19 and TRBJ1-2; possibly TRBD1 for D (6 bases). Germline lookup yields CDR1 LNHDA and CDR2 SQIVND (reference sequence). CDR3 length: 17 amino acids.

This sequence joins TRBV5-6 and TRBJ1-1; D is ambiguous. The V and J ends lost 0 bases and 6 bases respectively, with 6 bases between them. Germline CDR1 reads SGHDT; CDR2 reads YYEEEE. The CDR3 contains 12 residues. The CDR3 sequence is CASSLGSAEAFF. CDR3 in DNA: TGTGCCAGCAGCTTGGGGTCAGCTGAAGCTTTCTTT.

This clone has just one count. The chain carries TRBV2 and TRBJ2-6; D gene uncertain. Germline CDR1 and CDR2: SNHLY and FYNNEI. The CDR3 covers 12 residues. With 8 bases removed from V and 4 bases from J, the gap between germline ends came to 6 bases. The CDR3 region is CASAEGANVLTF. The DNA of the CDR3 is TGTGCCAGCGCGGAAGGGGCCAACGTCCTGACTTTC.

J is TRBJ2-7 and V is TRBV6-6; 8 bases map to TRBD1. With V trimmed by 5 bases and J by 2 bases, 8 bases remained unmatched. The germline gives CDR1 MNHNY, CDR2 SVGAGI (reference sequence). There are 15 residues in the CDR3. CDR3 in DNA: TGTGCCAGCAGTACGACGGGACAGGACCCCTACGAGCAGTACTTC. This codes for CASSTTGQDPYEQYF.

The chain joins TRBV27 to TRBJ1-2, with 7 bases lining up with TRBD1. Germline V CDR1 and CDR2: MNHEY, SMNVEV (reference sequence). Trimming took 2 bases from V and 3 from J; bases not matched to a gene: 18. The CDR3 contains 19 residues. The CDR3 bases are TGTGCCAGCAGTTTAAGGATGGGTTTTAGGGGGCGCGGGGACTATGGCTACACCTTC. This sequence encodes CASSLRMGFRGRGDYGYTF.

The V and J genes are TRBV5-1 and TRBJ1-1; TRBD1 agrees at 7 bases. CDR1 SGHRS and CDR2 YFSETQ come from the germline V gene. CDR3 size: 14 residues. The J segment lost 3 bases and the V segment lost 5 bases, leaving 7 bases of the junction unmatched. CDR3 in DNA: TGCGCCAGCAGACCCCCAGACAGGGACACTGAAGCTTTCTTT. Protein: CASRPPDRDTEAFF.

The DNA of the CDR3 is TGTGCCTACCAGACAGGGATAGGCGAAAAACTGTTTTTT. Amino acids: CAYQTGIGEKLFF. V usage is TRBV30 and J usage is TRBJ1-4; 7 bases line up with TRBD1. The germline V gene has CDR1 GTSNPN and CDR2 SVGIG (reference sequence). This CDR3 contains 13 residues. J lost 8 bases, V lost 7 bases, and 10 bases had no gene match.

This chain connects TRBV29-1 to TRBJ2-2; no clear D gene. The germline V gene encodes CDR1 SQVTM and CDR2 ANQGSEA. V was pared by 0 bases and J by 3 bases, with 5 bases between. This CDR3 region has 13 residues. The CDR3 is CSVEDMYTGELFF. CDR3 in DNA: TGCAGCGTTGAAGATATGTACACCGGGGAGCTGTTTTTT.

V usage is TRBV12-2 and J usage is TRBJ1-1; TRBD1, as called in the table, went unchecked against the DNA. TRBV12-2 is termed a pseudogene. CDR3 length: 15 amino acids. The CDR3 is CASRPPGQCLTEAFF. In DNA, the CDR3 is TGTGCAAGTCGCCCCCCGGGACAGTGTTTAACTGAAGCTTTCTTT.

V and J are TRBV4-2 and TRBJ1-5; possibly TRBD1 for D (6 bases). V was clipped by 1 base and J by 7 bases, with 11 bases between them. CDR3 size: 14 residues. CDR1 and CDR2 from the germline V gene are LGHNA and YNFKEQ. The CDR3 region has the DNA TGTGCCAGCAGCCAAGGAAACAGGGCACAGCCCCAGCATTTT. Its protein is CASSQGNRAQPQHF.

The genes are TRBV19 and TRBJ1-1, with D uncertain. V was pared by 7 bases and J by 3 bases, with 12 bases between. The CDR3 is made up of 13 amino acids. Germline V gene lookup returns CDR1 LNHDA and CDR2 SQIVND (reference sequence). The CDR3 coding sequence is TGTGCCAGTACCTCAGTCGGGTACACTGAAGCTTTCTTT. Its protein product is CASTSVGYTEAFF.

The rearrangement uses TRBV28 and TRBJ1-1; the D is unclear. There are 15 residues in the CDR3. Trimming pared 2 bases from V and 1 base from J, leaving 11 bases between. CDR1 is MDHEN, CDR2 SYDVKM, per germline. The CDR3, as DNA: TGTGCCAGCAGTTTACCATATACAGAGAACACTGAAGCTTTCTTT. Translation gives CASSLPYTENTEAFF.

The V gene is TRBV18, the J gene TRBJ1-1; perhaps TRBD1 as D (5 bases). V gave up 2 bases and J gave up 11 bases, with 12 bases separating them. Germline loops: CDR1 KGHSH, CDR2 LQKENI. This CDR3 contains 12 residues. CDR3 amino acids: CASSPSREEAFF. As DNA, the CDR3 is TGTGCCAGCTCACCATCCAGGGAGGAGGCTTTCTTT.

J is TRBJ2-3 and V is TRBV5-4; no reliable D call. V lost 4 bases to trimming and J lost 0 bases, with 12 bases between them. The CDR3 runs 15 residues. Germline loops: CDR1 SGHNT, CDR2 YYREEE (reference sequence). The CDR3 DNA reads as TGTGCCAGCAGCGTAATGCCGACTAGCACAGATACGCAGTATTTT. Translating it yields CASSVMPTSTDTQYF.

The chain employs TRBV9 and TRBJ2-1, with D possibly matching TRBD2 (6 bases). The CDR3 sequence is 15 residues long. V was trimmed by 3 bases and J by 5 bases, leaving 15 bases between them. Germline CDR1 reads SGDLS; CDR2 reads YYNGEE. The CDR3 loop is CASSAQAGRHNEQFF. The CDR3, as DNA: TGTGCCAGCAGCGCCCAAGCGGGCCGACACAATGAGCAGTTCTTC. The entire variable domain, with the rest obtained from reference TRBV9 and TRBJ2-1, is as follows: DSGVTQTPKHLITATGQRVTLRCSPRSGDLSVYWYQQSLDQGLQFLIQYYNGEERAKGNILERFSAQQFPDLHSELNLSSLELGDSALYFCASSAQAGRHNEQFFGPGTRLTVL.

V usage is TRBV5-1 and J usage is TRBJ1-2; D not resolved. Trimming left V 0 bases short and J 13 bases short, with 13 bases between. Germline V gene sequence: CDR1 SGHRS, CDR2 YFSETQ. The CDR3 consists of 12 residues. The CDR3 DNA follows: TGCGCCAGCAGCTTGGTCCAGGCCGACCCCACCTTC. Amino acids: CASSLVQADPTF.

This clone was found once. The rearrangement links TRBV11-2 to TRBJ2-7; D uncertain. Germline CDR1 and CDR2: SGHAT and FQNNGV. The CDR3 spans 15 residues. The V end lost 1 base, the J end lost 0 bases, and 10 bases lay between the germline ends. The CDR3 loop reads CASSLGIDSSYEQYF. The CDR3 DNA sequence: TGTGCCAGCAGCTTAGGTATTGACTCCTCCTACGAGCAGTACTTC.

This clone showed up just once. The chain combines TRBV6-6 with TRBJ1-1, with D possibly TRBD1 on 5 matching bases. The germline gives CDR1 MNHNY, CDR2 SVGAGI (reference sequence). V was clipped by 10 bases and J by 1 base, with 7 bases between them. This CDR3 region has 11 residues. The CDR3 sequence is CATTGNTEAFF. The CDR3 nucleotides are TGTGCCACTACAGGGAACACTGAAGCTTTCTTT.

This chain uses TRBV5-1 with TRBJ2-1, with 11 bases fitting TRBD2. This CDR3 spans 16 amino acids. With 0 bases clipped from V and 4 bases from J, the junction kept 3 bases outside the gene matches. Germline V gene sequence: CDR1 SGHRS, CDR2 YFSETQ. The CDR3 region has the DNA TGCGCCAGCAGCTTGGATAGCGGGAGGGAGTACAATGAGCAGTTCTTC. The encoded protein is CASSLDSGREYNEQFF. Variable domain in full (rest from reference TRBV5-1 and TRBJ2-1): KAGVTQTPRYLIKTRGQQVTLSCSPISGHRSVSWYQQTPGQGLQFLFEYFSETQRNKGNFPGRFSGRQFSNSRSEMNVSTLELGDSALYLCASSLDSGREYNEQFFGPGTRLTVL.

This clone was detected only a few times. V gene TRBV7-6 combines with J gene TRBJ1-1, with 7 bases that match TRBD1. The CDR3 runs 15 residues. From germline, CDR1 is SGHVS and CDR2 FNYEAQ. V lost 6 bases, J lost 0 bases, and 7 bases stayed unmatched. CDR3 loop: CASSRMGQMNTEAFF. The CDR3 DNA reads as TGTGCCAGCAGTCGGATGGGACAGATGAACACTGAAGCTTTCTTT.